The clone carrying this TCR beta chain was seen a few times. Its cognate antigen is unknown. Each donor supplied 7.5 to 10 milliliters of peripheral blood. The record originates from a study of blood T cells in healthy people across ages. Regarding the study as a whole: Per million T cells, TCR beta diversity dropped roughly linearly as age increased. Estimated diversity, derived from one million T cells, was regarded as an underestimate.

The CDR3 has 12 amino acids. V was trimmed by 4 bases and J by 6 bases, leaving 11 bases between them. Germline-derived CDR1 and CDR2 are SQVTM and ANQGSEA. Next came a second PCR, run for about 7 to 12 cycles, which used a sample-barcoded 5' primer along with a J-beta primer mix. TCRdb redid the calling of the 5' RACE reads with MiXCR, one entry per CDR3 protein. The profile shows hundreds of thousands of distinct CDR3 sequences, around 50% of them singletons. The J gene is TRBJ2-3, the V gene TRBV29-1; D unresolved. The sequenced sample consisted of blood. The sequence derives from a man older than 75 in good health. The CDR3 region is CSVGESVDTQYF. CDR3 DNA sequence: TGCAGCGTTGGAGAAAGCGTCGATACGCAGTATTTT.